This T cell receptor (beta chain) was found in a study of OX40 agonist ivuxolimab in advanced cancers. In the study overall: The dose-escalation cohort had hepatocellular carcinoma, melanoma, renal cell or head and neck cancer. The group had a mean age of about 60 years, ranged from about 20 to 85, and was roughly 83% male. Study conclusions and caveats: Relative to CD4+, CD8+ T cells held more expanded clones on average.

Researchers took blood at baseline, on cycle 4 day 1, and on cycle 7 day 1. Sequenced by immunoSEQ multiplex PCR; TCRdb stores in-frame clones only, minus some. This sample has approximately 20,000 clones; 86% occur once, and the top ten carry roughly 15%. Germline assignment: CDR1 PRHDT and CDR2 FYEKMQ (reference sequence). Between the trimmed V and J ends, which lost 5 bases and 3 bases, there was a span of 20 bases. This CDR3 comprises 17 residues. As for this clone: Its antigen remains unknown.

The V call is TRBV13, the J call TRBJ2-1; D is perhaps TRBD2 (6 bases). The specimen was CD4+ or CD8+ T cells sorted from blood, collected in a trial of the OX40 agonist ivuxolimab. This TCR was sampled from an adult with an advanced solid tumor such as melanoma, head and neck, liver or kidney cancer. The CDR3 coding sequence is TGTGCCAGCAGCCTGAGGGCCGGAGGGTTGGGCTACAATGAGCAGTTCTTC. Amino acids: CASSLRAGGLGYNEQFF.